A single TCR beta chain is shown here with its context. In germline, CDR1 is SNHLY, CDR2 FYNNEI. V was clipped by 4 bases and J by 6 bases, with 13 bases between them. CDR3 size: 15 residues. The data derive from a study of blood T cell repertoires in COVID-19. As for the study in general: COVID-19 samples collected from the United States, Italy and Spain covered acute and convalescent phases. Sample material is recorded as cDNA or gDNA derived from T cells, B-cell-depleted T cells, or PBMCs.

In the study's own analysis: Estimated nucleated cell counts came from reference gene primer amplification. Some clones are missing from TCRdb's copy, which holds only in-frame ones; the method was immunoSEQ multiplex PCR. V and J calls and clone size are given by that table; D and trimming were obtained from the DNA. The data hold about 180,000 clones, with roughly 80% observed a single time. The receptor's source is a human donor in a cohort sampled during active COVID-19. The chain combines TRBV2 with TRBJ1-6; D is perhaps TRBD1 (6 bases). The sequenced sample consisted of peripheral blood. The CDR3: CASSATGLSNSPLHF. In DNA form, the CDR3 reads TGTGCCAGCAGTGCTACAGGGCTTTCTAATTCACCCCTCCACTTT. Full variable domain (missing parts from reference TRBV2 and TRBJ1-6): EPEVTQTPSHQVTQMGQEVILRCVPISNHLYFYWYRQILGQKVEFLVSFYNNEISEKSEIFDDQFSVERPDGSNFTLKIRSTKLEDSAMYFCASSATGLSNSPLHFGNGTRLTVT.